Shown below are 24 T cell receptor beta chains from a single sample sequenced in a study of T-cell reconstitution after alpha-beta-depleted transplantation in children listed by TCRdb under 2016. Preparation of the library involved PCR. Sequencing took place on an Illumina HiSeq 2500. TCR libraries were prepared with molecular barcoding, using unique molecular identifiers to normalize TCRbeta repertoire quantification. TCRdb redid the processing of the public reads, applying fastp at Q25 and MiXCR, and retained in-frame beta chains. Rows are unified per CDR3 protein, each entry keeping the most common DNA and genes. In all, the sample holds fewer than 500,000 distinct CDR3 sequences, and around two fifths of those were seen once. The top ten constitute approximately 30% of the sample. The intended sense of this specimen's treatment or condition label: allogeneic hematopoietic cell transplantation with graft depleted of TCRalphabeta T cells and CD19 B cells.

The sequencing here drew on PBMCs, taken before TCRalphabeta/CD19-depleted stem cell transplant. The receptors come from a girl aged 2 to 10 with aplastic anemia, due to receive a stem cell transplant.

This clonotype was detected ten times or more. The chain couples TRBV7-2 to TRBJ2-3, with 9 bases fitting TRBD2. The CDR3 has 16 residues. Germline V gene lookup returns CDR1 SGHTA and CDR2 FQGNSA. V trimming: 5 bases; J trimming: 3 bases; junction bases outside the gene matches: 9. The CDR3 DNA is TGTGCCAGCAGCCCCGTGGCTAGCGGGATAACAGATACGCAGTATTTT. Translating gives CASSPVASGITDTQYF. The full variable domain, in which reference TRBV7-2 and TRBJ2-3 provide the parts outside the CDR3, is GAGVSQSPSNKVTEKGKDVELRCDPISGHTALYWYRQSLGQGLEFLIYFQGNSAPDKSGLPSDRFSAERTGGSVSTLTIQRTQQEDSAVYLCASSPVASGITDTQYFGPGTRLTVL.

This rearrangement joins TRBV7-3 to TRBJ2-5; 11 bases agree with TRBD1. Germline trimming cut 5 bases from V and 2 bases from J; bases unmatched to any gene: 7. The CDR3 has 16 amino acids. The germline gives CDR1 SGHTA, CDR2 FQGTGA. The CDR3 region is CASSRPGQGVQETQYF. Written as DNA, the CDR3 is TGTGCCAGCAGCCGACCGGGACAGGGGGTTCAAGAGACCCAGTACTTC. Using reference TRBV7-3 and TRBJ2-5 for the parts outside the CDR3, the full variable domain is GAGVSQTPSNKVTEKGKYVELRCDPISGHTALYWYRQSLGQGPEFLIYFQGTGAADDSGLPNDRFFAVRPEGSVSTLKIQRTERGDSAVYLCASSRPGQGVQETQYFGPGTRLLVL.

This chain connects TRBV5-1 to TRBJ2-2; possibly TRBD1 for D (6 bases). The CDR3 sequence is 15 residues long. The V gene's germline CDR1 is SGHRS and CDR2 YFSETQ. V was clipped by 0 bases and J by 0 bases, with 6 bases between them. The CDR3 reads CASSLEGANTGELFF. The DNA for the CDR3 is TGCGCCAGCAGCTTGGAGGGGGCGAACACCGGGGAGCTGTTTTTT. The full variable domain, completed using reference TRBV5-1 and TRBJ2-2, is KAGVTQTPRYLIKTRGQQVTLSCSPISGHRSVSWYQQTPGQGLQFLFEYFSETQRNKGNFPGRFSGRQFSNSRSEMNVSTLELGDSALYLCASSLEGANTGELFFGEGSRLTVL.

This sequence joins TRBV7-6 and TRBJ1-1; the D gene is possibly TRBD1 (6 bases). With 5 bases removed from V and 2 bases from J, the gap between germline ends came to 15 bases. CDR1 SGHVS and CDR2 FNYEAQ come from the germline V gene. The CDR3 is 15 amino acids. The CDR3, as DNA: TGTGCCAGCAGCCCCCAGGGGCGGGGAAACACTGAAGCTTTCTTT. Protein: CASSPQGRGNTEAFF.

CDR3 coding DNA: TGCAGTGCTGGTCATGACCCTAGGAGCAGCTATGGCTACACCTTC. Its protein product is CSAGHDPRSSYGYTF. V usage is TRBV20-1 and J usage is TRBJ1-2; D remains ambiguous. V was trimmed by 5 bases and J by 4 bases, leaving 20 bases between them. The CDR3 spans 15 residues. The germline V gene has CDR1 DFQATT and CDR2 SNEGSKA (reference sequence).

This clonotype was seen a few times. This chain joins TRBV20-1 and TRBJ2-1, with TRBD1 matching over 8 bases. This CDR3 has 14 residues. The V and J ends lost 4 bases and 3 bases, in that order; junction bases with no gene match: 5. Germline V gene lookup returns CDR1 DFQATT and CDR2 SNEGSKA (reference sequence). The CDR3 loop reads CSAIGTGRYNEQFF. CDR3 in DNA: TGCAGTGCTATTGGGACAGGCCGCTACAATGAGCAGTTCTTC.

This clonotype was recorded many times. The chain employs TRBV6-2 or TRBV6-3 and TRBJ2-7, with D tentatively TRBD1 (5 bases). CDR1 and CDR2 (germline): MNHEY, SVGEGT. The CDR3 runs to 16 residues. V lost 4 bases and J 2 bases, leaving 18 bases between the germline ends. CDR3 coding DNA: TGTGCCAGCAGTTCCCAGGGAAGACCGATACCCTACGAGCAGTACTTC. Translating gives CASSSQGRPIPYEQYF.

This clonotype was counted only a few times. This sequence joins TRBV24-1 and TRBJ1-5; 9 bases map to TRBD1. The CDR3 is 16 amino acids. V trimming: 6 bases; J trimming: 3 bases; junction bases outside the gene matches: 8. Germline lookup yields CDR1 KGHDR and CDR2 SFDVKD. This CDR3 is CATSQGGTGTNQPQHF. DNA for the CDR3: TGTGCCACCAGTCAGGGCGGGACAGGGACCAATCAGCCCCAGCATTTT.

The genes are TRBV20-1 and TRBJ2-5; D not certain. Looked up from germline, CDR1 is DFQATT and CDR2 is SNEGSKA (reference sequence). This CDR3 has 13 amino acids. The V end was cut by 3 bases, the J end by 2 bases, with 10 bases between. CDR3 sequence (DNA): TGCAGTGCTAGTCCACTACTTCAAGAGACCCAGTACTTC. It codes for CSASPLLQETQYF.

This clonotype was seen a few times. The rearrangement links TRBV6-1 to TRBJ2-7; no clear D gene. The ends were cut back, 6 bases at V and 0 bases at J, with 12 bases in the middle. The CDR3 has 14 residues. CDR1 is MNHNS, CDR2 SASEGT, per germline. CDR3 nucleotide sequence: TGTGCCAGCAGCCGTGGTCCCGACTCCTACGAGCAGTACTTC. Amino acid sequence: CASSRGPDSYEQYF.

The chain combines TRBV28 with TRBJ2-1; D is unclear. The length of the CDR3 is 14 residues. The germline CDR1 and CDR2 sequences are MDHEN and SYDVKM. Between the trimmed V and J ends, which lost 5 bases and 6 bases, there was a span of 14 bases. The CDR3 DNA is TGTGCCAGCAGTCTGAACCCGGGCTTCAATGAGCAGTTCTTC. Translation: CASSLNPGFNEQFF.

The chain combines TRBV6-1 with TRBJ2-3, with D possibly matching TRBD1 (6 bases). CDR3 length: 17 residues. CDR1 is MNHNS and CDR2 is SASEGT in the germline V gene. V lost 5 bases and J 5 bases, leaving 23 bases between the germline ends. The CDR3 sequence: CASSRRGNRVARDTQYF. The CDR3 DNA reads TGTGCCAGCAGTAGAAGGGGGAACAGGGTCGCCAGAGATACGCAGTATTTT.

This clonotype was seen more than once but under ten times. V usage is TRBV6-1 and J usage is TRBJ1-5; 8 nucleotides match TRBD1. Germline CDR1 is MNHNS and CDR2 is SASEGT. V lost 6 bases to trimming and J lost 3 bases; unmatched junction nucleotides: 7. This CDR3 has 15 residues. In DNA form, the CDR3 reads TGTGCCAGCAGCCTACAGGGGGTGGCCAATCAGCCCCAGCATTTT. Amino acid sequence: CASSLQGVANQPQHF.

In its sample, this clonotype was seen once. This sequence joins TRBV18 and TRBJ2-6; TRBD1 aligns across 9 bases. In germline, CDR1 is KGHSH, CDR2 LQKENI. The V and J ends lost 3 bases and 1 base, in that order; junction bases with no gene match: 19. The CDR3 has 22 amino acids. CDR3 region: CASSPTLLYRGRTLSGANVLTF. The CDR3 nucleotides read TGTGCCAGCTCACCCACCCTCCTATACAGGGGGCGAACCTTATCTGGGGCCAACGTCCTGACTTTC.

This clonotype was recorded many times. The chain couples TRBV25-1 to TRBJ2-2, with 8 nucleotides matching TRBD1. J was trimmed by 0 bases and V by 8 bases; bases with no gene match: 14. CDR3 length: 18 amino acids. CDR1 MGHDK and CDR2 SYGVNS come from the germline V gene. CDR3 sequence reads: CASFEGTGFFANTGELFF. CDR3 DNA sequence: TGTGCCAGCTTCGAAGGGACAGGTTTCTTCGCGAACACCGGGGAGCTGTTTTTT.

This clonotype was counted many times. The chain employs TRBV5-1 and TRBJ2-1; maybe TRBD1 (6 bases). Germline V gene data show CDR1 as SGHRS and CDR2 as YFSETQ. The CDR3 length is 17 residues. The V end was cut by 0 bases, the J end by 4 bases, with 17 bases between. The CDR3 coding sequence is TGCGCCAGCAGCTTGGCCGGTGGGACATCCCAATACAATGAGCAGTTCTTC. Residues: CASSLAGGTSQYNEQFF.

This clonotype was detected many times. The chain has TRBV12-3 or TRBV12-4 and TRBJ2-3; TRBD2 matches at 11 bases. CDR3 length equals 18 residues. V was pared by 2 bases and J by 0 bases, with 7 bases of the junction left unmatched. DNA for the CDR3: TGTGCCAGCAGTTTAAGGGCTAGCGGGAGGCCTAGCACAGATACGCAGTATTTT. Amino acid sequence: CASSLRASGRPSTDTQYF.

This rearrangement joins TRBV20-1 to TRBJ2-3; 8 positions agree with TRBD2. The CDR3 has 15 residues. Germline CDR1 and CDR2: DFQATT and SNEGSKA (reference sequence). The V segment lost 2 bases and the J segment 3 bases; nucleotides outside the gene matches: 7. CDR3 DNA sequence: TGCAGTGCTAGACTTCCGGGACTAGAAACAGATACGCAGTATTTT. Residues: CSARLPGLETDTQYF.

This clonotype was observed a handful of times. This chain uses TRBV19 with TRBJ1-1, with 8 positions matching TRBD1. The junction had 4 bases not matched to a gene; V was cut back by 4 bases and J by 0 bases. The CDR3 is 15 residues long. In germline, CDR1 is LNHDA, CDR2 SQIVND (reference sequence). CDR3 sequence reads: CASSTGTGLNTEAFF. CDR3 coding DNA: TGTGCCAGTAGTACCGGGACAGGTTTGAACACTGAAGCTTTCTTT.

J is TRBJ2-7 and V is TRBV20-1; 8 bases are a match to TRBD2. Per germline, CDR1 DFQATT and CDR2 SNEGSKA (reference sequence). The CDR3 has 12 amino acids. CDR3 sequence: CSSSGDSYEQYF. CDR3 sequence (DNA): TGCAGCAGTAGCGGGGACTCCTACGAGCAGTACTTC.

This chain uses TRBV20-1 with TRBJ1-2; 7 nucleotides align to TRBD1. This CDR3 has 15 residues. V lost 3 bases to trimming and J lost 1 base; unmatched junction nucleotides: 8. Germline V lookup: CDR1 DFQATT, CDR2 SNEGSKA (reference sequence). The CDR3 reads CSARALRGDNYGYTF. CDR3 in DNA: TGCAGTGCTAGGGCCCTCAGGGGGGATAACTATGGCTACACCTTC.

V and J are TRBV7-2 and TRBJ2-1; perhaps TRBD2 as D (7 bases). The V gene's germline CDR1 is SGHTA and CDR2 FQGNSA. V was shortened by 5 bases and J by 7 bases, with 24 bases between the two germline ends. This CDR3 is built from 17 residues. The CDR3 DNA follows: TGTGCCAGCAGCCAAACAAAACGGGGGGCGTCCCTTAATGAGCAGTTCTTC. It codes for CASSQTKRGASLNEQFF.

This clonotype was recorded at least ten times. This chain links TRBV9 with TRBJ1-6, with a tentative D call TRBD1 (5 bases). V gave up 7 bases and J gave up 9 bases, with 17 bases separating them. Germline assignment: CDR1 SGDLS and CDR2 YYNGEE. CDR3 length: 14 amino acids. The chain's CDR3 is CASGREEGVSPLHF. In nucleotides, the CDR3 is TGTGCCAGCGGACGGGAGGAAGGGGTTTCACCCCTCCACTTT.

This clonotype was seen a handful of times. This chain joins TRBV4-1 and TRBJ2-7; D unclear. The CDR3 contains 12 residues. V was shortened by 0 bases and J by 5 bases, with 5 bases between the two germline ends. Germline assignment: CDR1 MGHRA and CDR2 YSYEKL. Here the CDR3 reads CASSQDANEQYF. The CDR3, as DNA: TGCGCCAGCAGCCAAGATGCAAACGAGCAGTACTTC.